This T cell receptor (beta chain) is drawn from a study of Ad26.COV2.S vaccination and SARS-CoV-2 variants. For the study at large: A COV1001 Ad26.COV2.S trial-arm participant provided the sample. Study-wide findings and caveats: Placebo recipients had lower spike-specific TCR breadth than vaccine recipients.

Treatment indicated: 15 to 20 received Ad26.COV2.S at low or high dose, single or two shots; several received placebo; per-sample allocation not given. Sampling was performed 63 days after the first vaccine or placebo injection. The vaccine delivered Wuhan-strain SARS-CoV-2 spike through an Ad26 vector. The J segment lost 6 bases and the V segment lost 7 bases, leaving 3 bases of the junction unmatched. Looked up from germline, CDR1 is SEHNR and CDR2 is FQNEAQ (reference sequence). CDR3 length: 12 residues. On this clone: Its antigen is unidentified.

Sequenced by immunoSEQ multiplex PCR; TCRdb stores in-frame clones only, minus some. Of approximately 300,000 clones listed, 85% were seen once; the top ten hold around 2.2%. The V call is TRBV7-9, the J call TRBJ2-3, with 8 nucleotides matching TRBD1. The receptor was derived from a person aged 18-65 years who received the Ad26.COV2.S COVID-19 vaccine or a placebo. The sample here was peripheral blood, taken in a trial of Ad26.COV2.S vaccine versus placebo. The CDR3 is CASTGDRDTQYF. The DNA for the CDR3 is TGTGCCAGCACTGGGGACAGGGATACGCAGTATTTT. The variable domain in full, completed from reference TRBV7-9 and TRBJ2-3, reads DTGVSQNPRHKITKRGQNVTFRCDPISEHNRLYWYRQTLGQGPEFLTYFQNEAQLEKSRLLSDRFSAERPKGSFSTLEIQRTEQGDSAMYLCASTGDRDTQYFGPGTRLTVL.